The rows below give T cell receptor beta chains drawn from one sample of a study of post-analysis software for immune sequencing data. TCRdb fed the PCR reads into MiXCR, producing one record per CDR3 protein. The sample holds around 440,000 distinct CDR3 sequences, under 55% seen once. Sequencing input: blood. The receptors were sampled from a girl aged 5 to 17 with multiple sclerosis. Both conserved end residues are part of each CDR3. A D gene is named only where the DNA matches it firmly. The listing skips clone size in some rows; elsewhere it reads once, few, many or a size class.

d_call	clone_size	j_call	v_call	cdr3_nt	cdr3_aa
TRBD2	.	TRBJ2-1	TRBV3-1	TGTGCCAGCAGCCAGCTAGCGGGAGGGTCCTACAATGAGCAGTTCTTC	CASSQLAGGSYNEQFF
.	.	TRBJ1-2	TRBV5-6	TGTGCCAGCAGCTGGCAGGGAGAGGCTAACTATGGCTACACCTTC	CASSWQGEANYGYTF
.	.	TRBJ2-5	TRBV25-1	TGTGCCAGCAGTGATGGTGAGCGGGCCCTAGCCAATGAGCAGTACTTC	CASSDGERALANEQYF
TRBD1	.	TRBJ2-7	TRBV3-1	TGTGCCAGCAGCCAATACACGCTTATCGGACAGGGATTTCCTTGGGCCGAGCAGTACTTC	CASSQYTLIGQGFPWAEQYF
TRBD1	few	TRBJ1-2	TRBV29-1	TGCAGCGTTGAGGGGGGTGGCGACAGGGTCTTTCGTAACTATGGCTACACCTTC	CSVEGGGDRVFRNYGYTF
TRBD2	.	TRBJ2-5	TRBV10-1	TGCGCCAGCAGTGAAGTCGCGGGAGCACAAGAGACCCAGTACTTC	CASSEVAGAQETQYF
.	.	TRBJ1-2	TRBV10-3	TGTGCCATCGGAGACGGTAACTCTAACTATGGCTACACCTTC	CAIGDGNSNYGYTF
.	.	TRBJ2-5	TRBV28	TGTGCCAGCAGTAGGACAGACCTTTCGGGGACCCAGTACTTC	CASSRTDLSGTQYF
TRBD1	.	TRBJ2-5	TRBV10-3	TGTGCCATCAGTGTTAACAGGGGTCGAGAGACCCAGTACTTC	CAISVNRGRETQYF
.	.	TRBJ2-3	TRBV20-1	TGCAGTGCAGGTGGTGGAGGGTTTTCTTCTAGCACAGATACGCAGTATTTT	CSAGGGGFSSSTDTQYF
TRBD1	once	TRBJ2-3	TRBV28	TGTGCCAGCAGTTTTTCCCCCATGGGGACAGATACGCGGTATTTT	CASSFSPMGTDTRYF
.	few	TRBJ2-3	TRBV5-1	TGCGCCAGCAGAAAGGATAGCACAGATACGCAGTATTTT	CASRKDSTDTQYF
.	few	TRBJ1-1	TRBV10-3	TGTGCCATCAGTGCTGGCAGGAGCATGAACACTGAAGCTTTCTTT	CAISAGRSMNTEAFF
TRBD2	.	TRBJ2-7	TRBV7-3	TGTGCCAGCAGCGCTCGGACTAGCGGACCCTACGAGCAGGACTTC	CASSARTSGPYEQDF
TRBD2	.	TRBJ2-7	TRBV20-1	TGCAGTGCTAGAGCAGTTGGCGGGAGGGCCGAGCAGTACTTC	CSARAVGGRAEQYF